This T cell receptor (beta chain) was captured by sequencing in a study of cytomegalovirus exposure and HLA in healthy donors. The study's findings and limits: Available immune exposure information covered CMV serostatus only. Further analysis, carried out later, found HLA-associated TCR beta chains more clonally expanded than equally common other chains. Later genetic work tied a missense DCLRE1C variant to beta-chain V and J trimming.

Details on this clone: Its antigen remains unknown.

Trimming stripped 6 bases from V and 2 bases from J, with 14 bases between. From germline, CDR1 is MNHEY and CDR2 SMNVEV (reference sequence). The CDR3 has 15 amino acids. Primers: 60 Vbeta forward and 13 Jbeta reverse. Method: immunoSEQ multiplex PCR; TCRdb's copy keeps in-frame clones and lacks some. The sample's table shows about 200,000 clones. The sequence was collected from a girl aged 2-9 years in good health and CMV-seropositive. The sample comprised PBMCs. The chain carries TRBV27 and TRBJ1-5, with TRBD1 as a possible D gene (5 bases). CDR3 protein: CASRREGRGNQPQHF. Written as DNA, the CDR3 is TGTGCCAGCAGACGGGAGGGGCGCGGCAATCAGCCCCAGCATTTT.